This TCR beta chain was obtained from a study of cytomegalovirus exposure and HLA in healthy donors. Study-wide results and limits: The study designated 150 or so TCR beta chains cytomegalovirus-associated.

In regard to this clone: What it recognizes is unknown.

The repertoire was sequenced with immunoSEQ multiplex PCR; TCRdb's copy has only in-frame clones and lacks some. The data hold about 50,000 clones, with 93% observed a single time. CDR1 is SNHLY, CDR2 FYNNEI, per germline. Trimming shortened V by 6 bases and J by 0 bases, and 11 bases separated the two germline ends. The CDR3 sequence is 14 residues long. V usage is TRBV2 and J usage is TRBJ1-1; D unresolved. Sequencing was performed on PBMCs. This TCR came from a woman aged 18-29 years in good health and CMV-seropositive. The DNA of the CDR3 is TGTGCCAGCAGGAGGGTTGGGATGAACACTGAAGCTTTCTTT. As protein: CASRRVGMNTEAFF.